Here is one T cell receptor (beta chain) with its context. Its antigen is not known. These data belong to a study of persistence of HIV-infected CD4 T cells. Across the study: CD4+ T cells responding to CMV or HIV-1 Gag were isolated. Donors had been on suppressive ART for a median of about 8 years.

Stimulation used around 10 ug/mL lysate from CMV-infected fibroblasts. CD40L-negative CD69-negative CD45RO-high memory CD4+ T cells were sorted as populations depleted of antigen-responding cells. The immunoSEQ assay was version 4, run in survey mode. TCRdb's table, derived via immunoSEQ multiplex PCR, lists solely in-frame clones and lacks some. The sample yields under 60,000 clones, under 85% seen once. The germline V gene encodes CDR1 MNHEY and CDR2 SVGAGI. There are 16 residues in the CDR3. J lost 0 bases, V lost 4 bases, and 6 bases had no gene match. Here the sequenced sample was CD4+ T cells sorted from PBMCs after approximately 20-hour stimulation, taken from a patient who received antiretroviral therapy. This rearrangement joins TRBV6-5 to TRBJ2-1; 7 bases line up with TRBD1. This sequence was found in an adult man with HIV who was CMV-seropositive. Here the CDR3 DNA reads TGTGCCAGCAGTTCCCCTCGGACAGGCTCCTACAATGAGCAGTTCTTC. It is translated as CASSSPRTGSYNEQFF.